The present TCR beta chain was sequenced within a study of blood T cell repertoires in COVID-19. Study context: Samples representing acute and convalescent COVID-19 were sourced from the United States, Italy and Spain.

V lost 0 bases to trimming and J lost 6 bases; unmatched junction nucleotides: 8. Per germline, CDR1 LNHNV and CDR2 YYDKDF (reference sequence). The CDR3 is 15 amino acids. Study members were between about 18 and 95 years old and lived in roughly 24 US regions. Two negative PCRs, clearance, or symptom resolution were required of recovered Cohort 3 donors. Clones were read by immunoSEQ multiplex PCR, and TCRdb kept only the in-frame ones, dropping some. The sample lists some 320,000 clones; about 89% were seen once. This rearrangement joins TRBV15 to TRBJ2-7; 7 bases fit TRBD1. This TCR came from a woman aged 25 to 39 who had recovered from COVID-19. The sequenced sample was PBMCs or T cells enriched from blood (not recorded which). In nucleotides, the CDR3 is TGTGCCACCAGCAGAGACGGGACAGCCGATTCCGAGCAGTACTTC. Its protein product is CATSRDGTADSEQYF.